This T cell receptor (beta chain) was sequenced for a study of T-cell reconstitution after alpha-beta-depleted transplantation in children listed by TCRdb under 2016. Background for the entire study: T-cell immune reconstitution after TCRalphabeta/CD19-depleted allogeneic hematopoietic cell transplantation in children was quantitatively tracked in the study by means of TCR repertoire profiling. Study-level results and caveats: Hyperexpanded clone frequencies declined over subsequent months; after one year, T-cell counts and TCRbeta diversity were mostly attributed to newly produced T cells. The apparently early recovery of alphabetaT-cell counts about two months after transplant reportedly depended on only several hundred rapidly expanded clones that came from non-depleted graft cells. In some patients, the high TCRbeta diversity seen at day 60 was put down to recipient T cells and intrathymic progenitors that had survived conditioning.

This sample's treatment or condition label indicates: allogeneic hematopoietic cell transplantation with graft depleted of TCRalphabeta T cells and CD19 B cells. The transplant recipients were children given TCRalphabeta/CD19-depleted allogeneic hematopoietic cell grafts. Deletion took 0 bases off V and 0 bases off J, with a span of 8 bases between the germline ends. In the germline V gene, CDR1 corresponds to LGHNA and CDR2 to YNFKEQ. The CDR3 runs 15 amino acids, cysteine and phenylalanine included. CDR3 DNA is the only sequence kept; it has 45 bases, read in frame from the first base. As for this clonotype: The clone's antigen remains unknown. One base away there is no much larger clone; base qualities are not given.

The library was prepared using PCR. The run used an Illumina HiSeq 2500. TCR libraries were prepared with molecular barcoding, using unique molecular identifiers to normalize TCRbeta repertoire quantification. TCRdb's own reprocessing of the public reads used fastp at Q25 and MiXCR and kept productive beta chains. Entries are consolidated by CDR3 protein sequence, retaining the most common genes and DNA. This sample has about 240,000 distinct CDR3 sequences in its table, and over 20% of those were observed once. Roughly 2.7% of the sample comes from the top ten. The receptor comes from a girl aged 2 to 10 with Fanconi anemia, due to receive a stem cell transplant. The sequence is built from TRBV4-2 and TRBJ1-1; the D region possibly corresponds to TRBD1 (5 bases align). The sequencing used PBMCs, collected before TCRalphabeta/CD19-depleted stem cell transplant. The CDR3 corresponds to CASSQERGVNTEAFF. The nucleotide sequence reads as follows: TGTGCCAGCAGCCAAGAGAGAGGGGTGAACACTGAAGCTTTCTTT.